This TCR beta chain was recovered during a study of blood T cell repertoires in COVID-19. At the level of the study: The samples span acute and convalescent COVID-19 from the United States, Italy and Spain. PBMCs, B-cell-depleted T cells, or T cells provided the cDNA or gDNA that made up the material.

With 3 bases removed from V and 2 bases from J, the gap between germline ends came to 16 bases. In germline, CDR1 is MGHRA, CDR2 YSYEKL. CDR3 length: 16 residues. Original data processing: Estimates of nucleated cell counts were drawn from the amplification of reference gene primers. Produced via immunoSEQ multiplex PCR; TCRdb's table is partial and in-frame only. V and J calls and clone size are those listed in that table; D and trimming were worked out from the DNA. The sample lists approximately 170,000 clones; over 90% were seen once. Patients in Seattle were enrolled during active infection, then followed longitudinally.

The sequence was obtained from an older woman with COVID-19, enrolled during active disease. The V call is TRBV4-1, the J call TRBJ1-2, with a weak D call TRBD1 (6 bases). The source material was peripheral blood. CDR3: CASSHPLRTANYGYTF. In nucleotides, the CDR3 is TGCGCCAGCAGCCATCCCCTCCGGACAGCGAACTATGGCTACACCTTC.